This T cell receptor beta chain was profiled in a study of blood T cell repertoires in COVID-19 (dated by TCRdb to 2020 to 2022). A note on the overall study: Samples covering the acute and convalescent phases of COVID-19 were provided by collaborators in the United States, Italy and Spain. Where HLA class I and class II types were available, the types were taken from metadata supplied by the sample provider, not from assay-based typing. The prospective study material was composed of cDNA or gDNA derived from T cells, B-cell-depleted T cells, or PBMCs. Samples were obtained from the ongoing ImmuneRACE study (first 160 participants) and from 1,254 subjects provided by 6 global collaborators. Nearly every sample came with metadata listing a de-identified subject ID, COVID-19 status, age in years and sex. The repertoires were released in a freely available public database meant as a resource for research on the immune response to SARS-CoV-2. Subjects who had been exposed to COVID-19, were actively infected with it, or had recovered from it provided the deeply sampled blood TCRbeta repertoires that made up the dataset. Overall study results and their limits: The quantity of clinical and demographic metadata differed by source and by participant and was supplied without curation.

The CDR3 runs 15 residues from the cysteine to the phenylalanine. Only the CDR3 part of the read is kept: 45 bases, read in frame from the first base. V is reduced by 1 base and J by 8 bases, leaving a spacing of 18 bases between them. The germline V gene (reference sequence) specifies GTSNPN as CDR1 and SVGIG as CDR2. One collaborating source in Seattle enrolled patients while the patients were actively infected and followed the patients over time throughout the course of disease. Whole blood was collected in K2EDTA tubes by collaborating institutions according to the institutions' own protocols. Collaborator samples were shipped for TCRbeta analysis as frozen whole blood, isolated PBMCs, or DNA extracted from either sample type. TCRbeta CDR3 regions were amplified from genomic DNA using the immunoSEQ Assay, a bias-controlled multiplex PCR. In the paper's pipeline: Within the assay, amplification of reference gene primers was used to estimate how many nucleated cells each sample contained. Sequence reads were collapsed and filtered to measure the absolute abundance of every unique TCRbeta CDR3 rearrangement. For each sample, productive Simpson clonality was calculated as the square root of Simpson's diversity index over productive rearrangements. The immuneACCESS repertoire file appears here via TCRdb, limited to in-frame rearrangements. These files lack a portion of the clones; in checked studies, under half of the deficit traces to unresolved V genes, and the cause of the others is not known. From that table come the V and J calls and clone size; the DNA was used to work out D and trimming. This sample is represented by roughly 130,000 clones; 79% of them were singletons. The ten biggest clones cover approximately 5.2% of the sample.

Remarks on this clone: Its cognate antigen has yet to be identified. Qualities for individual bases were not recorded, and no much larger clone is one base off.

The chain is made from TRBV30 and TRBJ2-1; a weak D assignment points to TRBD2 (7 bases agree). The specimen sequenced was peripheral blood. This receptor was identified in a woman in her 70s with COVID-19, enrolled during active disease. The DNA sequence reads TGTGCCTGGAGTGAAGGACCTCCGGGGGGCCATGAGCAGTTCTTC. Its product reads: CAWSEGPPGGHEQFF.